The 17 T cell receptor beta chains below come from one sample, sequenced in a study of blood T cells in healthy people across ages. The authors ran a second PCR of roughly 6 to 12 cycles using a sample-barcoded 5' primer and a J-beta primer mix. A single record per CDR3 protein comes from TCRdb applying MiXCR to the 5' RACE reads. The table includes around 990,000 distinct CDR3 sequences, around two fifths detected once. Input material: blood. These receptors originate from a man between 18 and 29 years old in good health.

The chain employs TRBV3-1 and TRBJ1-2; no reliable D call. With 0 bases removed from V and 4 bases from J, the gap between germline ends came to 6 bases. Per germline, CDR1 LGHDT and CDR2 YNNKEL (reference sequence). CDR3 length: 13 amino acids. DNA for the CDR3: TGTGCCAGCAGCCAAGAGGCCGCCTATGGCTACACCTTC. Translation: CASSQEAAYGYTF. The variable domain in full, completed from reference TRBV3-1 and TRBJ1-2, reads DTAVSQTPKYLVTQMGNDKSIKCEQNLGHDTMYWYKQDSKKFLKIMFSYNNKELIINETVPNRFSPKSPDKAHLNLHINSLELGDSAVYFCASSQEAAYGYTFGSGTRLTVV.

As DNA, the CDR3 is TGTGCCAGCAGTGCCGGGACAGGTACTTCGAATGAAAAACTGTTTTTT. Protein: CASSAGTGTSNEKLFF. The V gene is TRBV28, the J gene TRBJ1-4; TRBD1 matches 8 bases. This CDR3 region has 16 residues. The V gene end was trimmed by 5 bases and the J gene end by 5 bases; junction bases not matched to a gene: 10. Germline V gene sequence: CDR1 MDHEN, CDR2 SYDVKM.

The chain employs TRBV20-1 and TRBJ2-4; weak D call: TRBD1 (7 bases). Germline loops: CDR1 DFQATT, CDR2 SNEGSKA (reference sequence). Trimming cost V 3 bases and J 3 bases, with 15 bases left between them. This CDR3 has 15 amino acids. The CDR3 here is CSARQEQGGKNIQYF. The DNA of the CDR3 is TGCAGTGCTAGGCAAGAGCAGGGGGGCAAAAACATTCAGTACTTC.

This clonotype was observed a handful of times. In nucleotides, the CDR3 is TGTGCCAGCAGCGTAGTGGACACCCTGGGCACTGAAGCTTTCTTT. It codes for CASSVVDTLGTEAFF. The chain employs TRBV9 and TRBJ1-1; tentatively, D is TRBD1 (5 bases). Between the trimmed V and J ends, which lost 0 bases and 4 bases, there was a span of 13 bases. This CDR3 is built from 15 residues. CDR1 and CDR2 from the germline V gene are SGDLS and YYNGEE.

The chain links TRBV7-2 to TRBJ1-2, with 7 bases that match TRBD1. The V segment lost 3 bases and the J segment 2 bases; nucleotides outside the gene matches: 6. CDR1 is SGHTA and CDR2 is FQGNSA in the germline V gene. This CDR3 has 15 amino acids. The CDR3 coding sequence is TGTGCCAGCAGCTTTAAGGGGGCTGGAAACTATGGCTACACCTTC. Translation: CASSFKGAGNYGYTF.

The J gene is TRBJ2-1, the V gene TRBV6-6, with TRBD1 matching over 9 bases. The junction had 8 bases not matched to a gene; V was cut back by 4 bases and J by 10 bases. The CDR3 runs 14 residues. CDR1 is MNHNY, CDR2 SVGAGI, per germline (reference sequence). The CDR3 nucleotides are TGTGCCAGCAGTTTCGGGACAGGGACCTACGAGCAGTTCTTC. It specifies CASSFGTGTYEQFF.

This clonotype was observed a single time. The J gene is TRBJ1-2, the V gene TRBV6-1, with D possibly matching TRBD1 (5 bases). Trimming pared 0 bases from V and 4 bases from J, leaving 9 bases between. The CDR3 runs 14 residues. Germline CDR1 is MNHNS and CDR2 is SASEGT. The CDR3 bases are TGTGCCAGCAGTGAAGCCGGGACCATCTATGGCTACACCTTC. Amino acid sequence: CASSEAGTIYGYTF.

In its sample, this clonotype was seen once. This sequence joins TRBV5-1 and TRBJ2-1; D ambiguous. V was clipped by 4 bases and J by 13 bases, with 24 bases between them. CDR3 length: 15 residues. From germline, CDR1 is SGHRS and CDR2 YFSETQ. The CDR3 DNA reads as TGCGCCAGCAGCACAACCGCCCCACAGTACGAGACCCAGTTCTTC. Its protein product is CASSTTAPQYETQFF. Full variable domain (remainder filled in from reference TRBV5-1 and TRBJ2-1): KAGVTQTPRYLIKTRGQQVTLSCSPISGHRSVSWYQQTPGQGLQFLFEYFSETQRNKGNFPGRFSGRQFSNSRSEMNVSTLELGDSALYLCASSTTAPQYETQFFGPGTRLTVL.

The chain recombines TRBV6-2 or TRBV6-3 with TRBJ2-7; D is perhaps TRBD2 (6 bases). Germline CDR1 and CDR2: MNHEY and SVGEGT. Trimming stripped 7 bases from V and 0 bases from J, with 13 bases between. The CDR3 is made up of 14 amino acids. In DNA form, the CDR3 reads TGTGCCAGCATCCAGGACGGGAGCTCCTACGAGCAGTACTTC. Protein sequence: CASIQDGSSYEQYF.

Notes on this clonotype: Being one base from a much bigger clone, this may be a read error. The rearrangement joins TRBV10-3 to TRBJ1-2; D is unresolved. The V and J ends lost 4 bases and 2 bases respectively, with 8 bases between them. Germline V CDR1 and CDR2: ENHRY, SYGVKD. There are 13 residues in the CDR3. The CDR3 sequence is CAISGDPNYGYTF. The CDR3 DNA follows: TGTGCCATCAGTGGTGACCCGAACTATGGCTACACCTTC.

The V call is TRBV5-1, the J call TRBJ2-1; 9 bases are shared with TRBD1. J gave up 4 bases and V 4 bases, and 12 bases lay outside the gene matches. CDR3 length: 17 residues. Germline V lookup: CDR1 SGHRS, CDR2 YFSETQ. In DNA, the CDR3 is TGCGCCAGCAGCCACCGATCGGACAGGGGAGATTACAATGAGCAGTTCTTC. Translation gives CASSHRSDRGDYNEQFF.

This clonotype was observed a few times. V and J are TRBV3-1 and TRBJ1-6; TRBD1 might be the D (6 bases). Trimming removed 6 bases at V and 7 bases at J, with 13 bases between. The CDR3 loop spans 14 amino acids. CDR1 LGHDT and CDR2 YNNKEL come from the germline V gene (reference sequence). The CDR3 region is CASRDQGTNSPLHF. DNA for the CDR3: TGTGCCAGCAGGGACCAGGGGACGAATTCACCCCTCCACTTT.

In DNA form, the CDR3 reads TGTGCCAGCAGTTACCCGCAGGACACCGGGGAGCTGTTTTTT. The encoded protein is CASSYPQDTGELFF. This rearrangement joins TRBV6-2 or TRBV6-3 to TRBJ2-2, with unresolved D. The CDR3 loop spans 14 amino acids. The V end was cut by 2 bases, the J end by 3 bases, with 7 bases between. Germline V lookup: CDR1 MNHEY, CDR2 SVGEGT.

The gene calls are TRBV20-1 and TRBJ2-3, with 9 bases aligning to TRBD2. CDR3 length: 18 amino acids. In germline, CDR1 is DFQATT, CDR2 SNEGSKA (reference sequence). V dropped 0 bases and J dropped 5; count of bases not matched to a gene: 15. CDR3 DNA: TGCAGTGCTAGAGATCCCTTCGGAGCGGGGGGCCGTGGAGATACGCAGTATTTT. Protein product: CSARDPFGAGGRGDTQYF.

This clonotype was found many times. In DNA form, the CDR3 reads TGTGCCAGCAGCTCCAGGGGGAGTCCAGATACGCAGTATTTT. Residues: CASSSRGSPDTQYF. This chain connects TRBV7-9 to TRBJ2-3; TRBD1 agrees at 7 bases. This CDR3 contains 14 residues. Germline lookup yields CDR1 SEHNR and CDR2 FQNEAQ (reference sequence). J gave up 4 bases and V 4 bases, and 5 bases lay outside the gene matches. Based on the CDR3 plus reference TRBV7-9 and TRBJ2-3, the full variable domain is DTGVSQNPRHKITKRGQNVTFRCDPISEHNRLYWYRQTLGQGPEFLTYFQNEAQLEKSRLLSDRFSAERPKGSFSTLEIQRTEQGDSAMYLCASSSRGSPDTQYFGPGTRLTVL.

Turning to this clonotype: This sequence may be a read error, since a much larger clone differs from it by one base. The V call is TRBV6-4, the J call TRBJ2-3; 11 positions match TRBD2. V shed 4 bases, J shed 1 base, and the junction held 1 base outside the gene matches. The CDR3 consists of 15 residues. The germline V gene has CDR1 MRHNA and CDR2 SNTAGT. CDR3 loop: CASSGTSGCTDTQYF. The CDR3 DNA is TGTGCCAGCAGTGGGACTAGCGGGTGCACAGATACGCAGTATTTT.

In DNA form, the CDR3 reads TGTGCCACCAGGGTGGGAAAATCTGGAAACACCATATATTTT. It codes for CATRVGKSGNTIYF. The chain employs TRBV12-3 or TRBV12-4 and TRBJ1-3, with D perhaps TRBD1 (5 bases). The V gene lost 10 bases and the J gene lost 1 base, with 14 bases spanning the gap. CDR3 length: 14 residues.